This T cell receptor beta chain was identified in a study of T cells in Graves' hyperthyroidism and ophthalmopathy. The source material, RNA transcripts, was used to amplify TCR beta CDR3 regions. Initially, a first-round RT-PCR of the TCR CDR3 employed the HTBI primer set. MiXCR, applied by TCRdb to the multiplex PCR reads, yields one record per CDR3 protein. The sample consists of 700,000 to 950,000 distinct CDR3 sequences, roughly a third of them appearing once. The length of the CDR3 is 13 residues. Per germline, CDR1 LNHDA and CDR2 SQIVND (reference sequence). V lost 9 bases, J lost 4 bases, and 12 bases lay in between.

The rearrangement uses TRBV19 and TRBJ2-2; the D is unclear. The sequenced material came from blood. This clonotype was obtained from a woman aged 40 to 50 with Graves' hyperthyroidism. The CDR3 nucleotides are TGTGCCAGCAGTTCTCGCCCCACCGGGGAGCTGTTTTTT. It yields the protein CASSSRPTGELFF.